This T cell receptor beta chain derives from a study of cytomegalovirus exposure and HLA in healthy donors. Germline CDR1 and CDR2: MGHDK and SYGVNS. V was trimmed by 1 base and J by 2 bases, leaving 13 bases between them. The length of the CDR3 is 16 residues. PCR was performed using 60 Vbeta and 13 Jbeta primers. Assay used: immunoSEQ multiplex PCR; TCRdb lists only in-frame clones, some missing. The sample records 200,000 to 300,000 clones, around 80% being singletons. Whole-study results and caveats: Presence/absence analyses supposed approximately even sequencing depth among donors.

As to this clone: Its specificity is unknown.

The sample was PBMCs. This receptor was obtained from a boy aged 5-17 years in good health and CMV-seronegative. This chain links TRBV25-1 with TRBJ2-3; the D is unclear. CDR3 protein: CASSELANPITDTQYF. The CDR3 nucleotides read TGTGCCAGCAGTGAATTGGCCAACCCCATCACAGATACGCAGTATTTT.